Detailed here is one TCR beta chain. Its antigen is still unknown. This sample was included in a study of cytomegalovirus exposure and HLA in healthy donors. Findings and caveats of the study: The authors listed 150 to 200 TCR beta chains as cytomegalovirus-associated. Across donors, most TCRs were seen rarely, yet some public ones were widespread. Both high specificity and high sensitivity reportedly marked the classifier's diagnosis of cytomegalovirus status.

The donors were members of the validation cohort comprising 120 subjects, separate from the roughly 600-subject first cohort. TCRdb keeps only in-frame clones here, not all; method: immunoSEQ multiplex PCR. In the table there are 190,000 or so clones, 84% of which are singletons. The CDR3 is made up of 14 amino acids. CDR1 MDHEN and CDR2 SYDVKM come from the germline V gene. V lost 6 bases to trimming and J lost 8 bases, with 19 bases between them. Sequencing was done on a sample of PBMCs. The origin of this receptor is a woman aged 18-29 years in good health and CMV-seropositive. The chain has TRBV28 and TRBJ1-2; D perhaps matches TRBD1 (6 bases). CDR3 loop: CASREDSPWYGYTF. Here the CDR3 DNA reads TGTGCCAGCAGGGAGGACAGTCCGTGGTACGGCTACACCTTC.